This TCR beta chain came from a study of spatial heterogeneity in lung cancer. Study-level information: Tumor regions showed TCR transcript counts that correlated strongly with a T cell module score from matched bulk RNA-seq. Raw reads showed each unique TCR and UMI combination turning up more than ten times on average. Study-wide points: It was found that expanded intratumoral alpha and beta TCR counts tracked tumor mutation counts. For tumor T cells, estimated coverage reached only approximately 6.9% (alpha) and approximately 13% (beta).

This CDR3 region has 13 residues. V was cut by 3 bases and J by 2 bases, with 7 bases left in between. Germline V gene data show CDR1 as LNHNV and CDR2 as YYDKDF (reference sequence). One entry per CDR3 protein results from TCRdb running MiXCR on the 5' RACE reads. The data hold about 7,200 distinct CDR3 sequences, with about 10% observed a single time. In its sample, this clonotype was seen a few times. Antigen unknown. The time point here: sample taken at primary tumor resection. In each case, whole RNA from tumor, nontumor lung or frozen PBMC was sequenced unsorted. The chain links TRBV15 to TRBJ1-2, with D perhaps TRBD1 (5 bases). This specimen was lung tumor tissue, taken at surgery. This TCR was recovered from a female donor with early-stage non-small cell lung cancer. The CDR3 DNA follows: TGTGCCACCAGCAGGGGGGAGAACTATGGCTACACCTTC. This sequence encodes CATSRGENYGYTF.